The 28 T cell receptor beta chains given below trace back to one sample, sequenced in a study of T cell responses to AZD1222 COVID-19 vaccine. Assay used: immunoSEQ multiplex PCR; TCRdb lists only in-frame clones, some missing. The sample contains 95,000 to 100,000 clones, over 85% of which appear only once. Source: peripheral blood, taken on day 0 of AZD1222 vaccination. The receptors were gathered from an adult in good health.

V gene TRBV4-3 combines with J gene TRBJ1-5; the D is unclear. Trimming cost V 0 bases and J 5 bases, with 8 bases left between them. The germline V gene has CDR1 LGHNA and CDR2 YSLEER. CDR3 size: 14 residues. The CDR3: CASSQEGSHQPQHF. DNA for the CDR3: TGCGCCAGCAGCCAAGAGGGCAGCCATCAGCCCCAGCATTTT.

The chain employs TRBV29-1 and TRBJ2-1; D tentatively fits TRBD1 or TRBD2 (5 bases each). Trimming pared 6 bases from V and 10 bases from J, leaving 19 bases between. The CDR3 is 13 amino acids. Germline V gives CDR1 SQVTM, CDR2 ANQGSEA. The CDR3 region is CSVNTPGTREQFF. The DNA of the CDR3 is TGCAGCGTAAACACACCCGGGACCCGGGAGCAGTTCTTC.

This chain connects TRBV6-5 to TRBJ2-7; D perhaps matches TRBD1 (6 bases). The CDR3 totals 13 residues. Trimming left V 6 bases short and J 2 bases short, with 11 bases between. Germline V lookup: CDR1 MNHEY, CDR2 SVGAGI. The CDR3 DNA is TGTGCCAGCAGGAGGGACACGGCCTACGAGCAGTACTTC. Protein product: CASRRDTAYEQYF.

The V and J genes are TRBV6-7 and TRBJ2-7, with D perhaps matching TRBD2 (6 bases). TRBV6-7 has ORF status, its function being uncertain. The CDR3 is 17 residues long. V was cut by 0 bases and J by 1 base, with 16 bases left in between. CDR3 in DNA: TGTGCCAGCAGTTACTCGCGGGGCAGGGTCAAGTCCTACGAGCAGTACTTC. It specifies CASSYSRGRVKSYEQYF.

The V and J genes are TRBV10-3 and TRBJ1-3; D is perhaps TRBD1 (5 bases). Germline CDR1 and CDR2: ENHRY and SYGVKD. Between the trimmed V and J ends, which lost 0 bases and 4 bases, there was a span of 22 bases. The CDR3 totals 19 residues. CDR3 sequence: CAISESVGGISGFGNTIYF. The CDR3 region has the DNA TGTGCCATCAGTGAGTCGGTTGGCGGAATTTCAGGGTTCGGAAACACCATATATTTT.

This chain links TRBV10-2 with TRBJ2-7; D is possibly TRBD2 (6 bases). In germline, CDR1 is WSHSY, CDR2 SAAADI. This CDR3 is built from 15 residues. Trimming removed 4 bases from V and 2 bases from J, with 15 bases in between. In nucleotides, the CDR3 is TGCGCCAGCAGTGCTTCGGCGGGGTCCGCCTACGAGCAGTACTTC. Amino acid sequence: CASSASAGSAYEQYF.

The chain couples TRBV7-8 to TRBJ1-6; 8 bases line up with TRBD1. This CDR3 spans 15 amino acids. The V gene end was trimmed by 4 bases and the J gene end by 3 bases; junction bases not matched to a gene: 2. Per the germline V gene, CDR1 is SGHVS and CDR2 is FQNEAQ. The DNA for the CDR3 is TGTGCCAGCAGCTCGACAGGGGACTATAATTCACCCCTCCACTTT. Protein product: CASSSTGDYNSPLHF.

The DNA for the CDR3 is TGTGCCAGCAGTCGACTAGCGGGGCCCTCTGGGGCCAACGTCCTGACTTTC. Its protein is CASSRLAGPSGANVLTF. The chain carries TRBV2 and TRBJ2-6; the match to TRBD2 covers 11 bases. The CDR3 covers 17 residues. Germline CDR1 and CDR2: SNHLY and FYNNEI. The V and J ends lost 5 bases and 0 bases, in that order; junction bases with no gene match: 3.

The chain carries TRBV19 and TRBJ1-5; no clear D gene. Germline-derived CDR1 and CDR2 are LNHDA and SQIVND (reference sequence). The CDR3 consists of 17 residues. V lost 3 bases, J lost 4 bases, and 19 bases lay in between. The CDR3 bases are TGTGCCAGTAGTATCGGGCCCCTCGGGATAGGGAATCAGCCCCAGCATTTT. It encodes CASSIGPLGIGNQPQHF.

Only one count was recorded for this clone. The chain carries TRBV18 and TRBJ2-7; TRBD2 is a possible D gene (7 bases). CDR3 length: 17 amino acids. Per germline, CDR1 KGHSH and CDR2 LQKENI. V dropped 0 bases and J dropped 1 base, with 16 bases sitting between them. The CDR3 DNA is TGTGCCAGCTCACCACCGGGGGGGGGCGTTCCGTCCTACGAGCAGTACTTC. Protein: CASSPPGGGVPSYEQYF. The variable domain in full, with the rest retrieved from reference TRBV18 and TRBJ2-7, is NAGVMQNPRHLVRRRGQEARLRCSPMKGHSHVYWYRQLPEEGLKFMVYLQKENIIDESGMPKERFSAEFPKEGPSILRIQQVVRGDSAAYFCASSPPGGGVPSYEQYFGPGTRLTVT.

This chain links TRBV6-2 or TRBV6-3 with TRBJ2-7; D perhaps matches TRBD2 (7 bases). Germline values: CDR1 MNHEY, CDR2 SVGEGT. The CDR3 is 15 residues long. The germline V and J ends were trimmed by 6 bases and 1 base, with 16 bases remaining between them. The CDR3 region is CASSPLGGASYEQYF. CDR3 coding DNA: TGTGCCAGCAGCCCCCTGGGGGGGGCGTCCTACGAGCAGTACTTC.

The chain employs TRBV5-1 and TRBJ1-2, with a possible D match to TRBD1 (5 bases). Trimming took off 4 bases at V and 8 bases at J, with 18 bases between the two ends. In germline, CDR1 is SGHRS, CDR2 YFSETQ. The CDR3 runs 14 residues. The CDR3 region has the DNA TGCGCCAGCAGCCCCGGGCTGACAGAAAGAGGCTACACCTTC. Amino acids: CASSPGLTERGYTF.

This clone was seen once. The V gene is TRBV29-1, the J gene TRBJ2-7; 12 nucleotides line up with TRBD1. Germline CDR1 is SQVTM and CDR2 is ANQGSEA. The V segment lost 5 bases and the J segment 5 bases; nucleotides outside the gene matches: 4. There are 13 residues in the CDR3. CDR3 nucleotide sequence: TGCAGCGTTACGGGGACAGGGGGCCACGAGCAGTACTTC. Its translation: CSVTGTGGHEQYF.

The CDR3 is CASRRKKRGRNQPQHF. CDR3 sequence (DNA): TGTGCCAGCAGACGCAAGAAGCGAGGGCGCAATCAGCCCCAGCATTTT. V is TRBV21-1 and J is TRBJ1-5. TRBV21-1 is a listed pseudogene. The CDR3 totals 16 residues.

The genes are TRBV5-1 and TRBJ1-1, with 9 nucleotides matching TRBD1. Germline V gene sequence: CDR1 SGHRS, CDR2 YFSETQ. V dropped 1 base and J dropped 3; count of bases not matched to a gene: 4. This CDR3 has 15 residues. The CDR3 here is CASSLSGTGYTEAFF. The CDR3, as DNA: TGCGCCAGCAGCTTGTCCGGGACAGGGTACACTGAAGCTTTCTTT.

The rearrangement uses TRBV30 and TRBJ2-6; 9 bases line up with TRBD1. This CDR3 is built from 17 residues. J was trimmed by 0 bases and V by 1 base; bases with no gene match: 4. Germline CDR1 is GTSNPN and CDR2 is SVGIG (reference sequence). This CDR3 reads CAWSEQTGGSGANVLTF. In DNA, the CDR3 is TGTGCCTGGAGTGAGCAGACAGGGGGCTCTGGGGCCAACGTCCTGACTTTC.

The chain employs TRBV6-2 or TRBV6-3 and TRBJ2-3; possibly TRBD1 for D (5 bases). CDR3 length: 13 amino acids. Per the germline V gene, CDR1 is MNHEY and CDR2 is SVGEGT. With 6 bases removed from V and 3 bases from J, the gap between germline ends came to 10 bases. CDR3 protein: CASSQGETDTQYF. The CDR3 nucleotides are TGTGCCAGCAGCCAGGGTGAAACAGATACGCAGTATTTT.

The V call is TRBV3-1 (or the pseudogene TRBV3-2), the J call TRBJ1-2; 9 bases are shared with TRBD1. The CDR3 consists of 15 residues. Losses at the gene ends were 7 bases for V and 2 bases for J; bases not matched to a gene: 8. CDR1 is LGHDT and CDR2 is YNNKEL in the germline V gene (reference sequence). The CDR3 coding sequence is TGTGCCAGCACTCAAACCGGGACAGGGAACTATGGCTACACCTTC. Protein product: CASTQTGTGNYGYTF.

J is TRBJ2-1 and V is TRBV21-1; the table's TRBD1 call for D was not verified on the DNA. TRBV21-1 is reported as a pseudogene. The CDR3 runs 16 residues. The CDR3 DNA sequence: TGTGCCAGCAGCATCCGGACAGGGAGCTCCTACAATGAGCAGTTCTTC. This translates into CASSIRTGSSYNEQFF.

The chain has TRBV19 and TRBJ2-1, with 7 bases that match TRBD2. The trim removed 7 bases at V and 3 bases at J, leaving 9 bases unmatched. Germline CDR1 is LNHDA and CDR2 is SQIVND (reference sequence). CDR3 length equals 15 residues. CDR3 coding DNA: TGTGCCAGTAAAAAAAGCGGGGAACTCTACAATGAGCAGTTCTTC. It specifies CASKKSGELYNEQFF.

CDR3 in amino acids: CSVVVRAAFF. In DNA, the CDR3 is TGCAGCGTTGTGGTCAGAGCGGCTTTCTTT. The V and J genes are TRBV29-1 and TRBJ1-1, with D uncertain. Germline V gives CDR1 SQVTM, CDR2 ANQGSEA. The germline V and J ends were trimmed by 4 bases and 11 bases, with 11 bases remaining between them. This CDR3 spans 10 amino acids.

The chain couples TRBV7-2 to TRBJ1-5; the match to TRBD1 covers 10 bases. Trimming took 1 base from V and 7 from J; bases not matched to a gene: 1. Germline V CDR1 and CDR2: SGHTA, FQGNSA. This CDR3 spans 14 amino acids. The CDR3: CASSLGQGAQPQHF. The CDR3 bases are TGTGCCAGCAGCTTAGGACAGGGGGCGCAGCCCCAGCATTTT.

The chain joins TRBV6-5 to TRBJ1-4; D not certain. V lost 6 bases and J 4 bases, leaving 12 bases between the germline ends. This CDR3 contains 14 residues. The germline V gene has CDR1 MNHEY and CDR2 SVGAGI. The CDR3 coding sequence is TGTGCCAGCAGGCCGCACGGAAGTAATGAAAAACTGTTTTTT. Protein product: CASRPHGSNEKLFF.

This chain connects TRBV7-2 to TRBJ2-1; D unclear. CDR1 is SGHTA, CDR2 FQGNSA, per germline. This CDR3 is 13 amino acids long. V was trimmed by 3 bases and J by 7 bases, leaving 10 bases between them. The DNA of the CDR3 is TGTGCCAGCAGCTTGGGTTTCAGGAATGAGCAGTTCTTC. It encodes CASSLGFRNEQFF.

The rearrangement links TRBV19 to TRBJ2-2; D may be TRBD1 (5 bases). Trimming took 6 bases from V and 0 from J, leaving 14 bases between them. The length of the CDR3 is 16 residues. Germline-derived CDR1 and CDR2 are LNHDA and SQIVND (reference sequence). Written as DNA, the CDR3 is TGTGCCAGTAGGGAAGGACACTACGCGAACACCGGGGAGCTGTTTTTT. This codes for CASREGHYANTGELFF.

The V gene is TRBV15, the J gene TRBJ2-1, with TRBD2 as a possible D gene (6 bases). Trimming pared 0 bases from V and 1 base from J, leaving 13 bases between. This CDR3 has 17 amino acids. The germline CDR1 and CDR2 sequences are LNHNV and YYDKDF (reference sequence). Written as DNA, the CDR3 is TGTGCCACCAGCAGAGATGAGGGCGGGACTTCCTACAATGAGCAGTTCTTC. Translation: CATSRDEGGTSYNEQFF.

This chain joins TRBV27 and TRBJ2-2, with a possible D match to TRBD2 (6 bases). The length of the CDR3 is 14 residues. Germline CDR1 and CDR2: MNHEY and SMNVEV (reference sequence). Trimming removed 6 bases at V and 1 base at J, with 9 bases between. DNA of the CDR3: TGTGCCAGCAGGTTGGGGGGGAACACCGGGGAGCTGTTTTTT. This sequence encodes CASRLGGNTGELFF.

The chain uses TRBV19 and TRBJ1-4; 7 positions match TRBD1. Germline trimming cut 7 bases from V and 8 bases from J; bases unmatched to any gene: 7. Germline-derived CDR1 and CDR2 are LNHDA and SQIVND (reference sequence). This CDR3 is 13 amino acids long. The CDR3 nucleotides read TGTGCCAGTACAGGGGGAGATGGGGAAAAACTGTTTTTT. It codes for CASTGGDGEKLFF.